This TCR beta chain was retrieved from a study of neurological immune-mediated disorders. In the case of this clonotype: The DNA is left out, because the CDR3 cannot be placed on it with certainty; the CDR3 is given as TCRdb lists it.

Germline CDR1 and CDR2: SGHRS and YFSETQ. The CDR3 is 22 amino acids long, termini counted. It was by 5'RACE with 10-nucleotide random UMIs that the cDNA was made. Every sequencing run gave over 200 million TCR-beta sequences, taken from 15-18 subjects. TCRdb re-called the 5' RACE reads through MiXCR, storing one row per CDR3 protein. Here the sample spans about 36,000 distinct CDR3 sequences, under 13% being singletons. The clonotype was recovered from a woman in her 30s with HTLV-1-associated myelopathy (HAM/TSP). V gene TRBV5-1 combines with J gene TRBJ1-1; TRBD1 is taken as the D call from the table, unchecked against the DNA. The sample was PBMCs. The CDR3 region is CASSFYICSARKTGPMNTEAFF.